This entry is about one TCR beta chain. The antigen remains undetermined. This entry comes from a study of CD8+ T cells in alopecia areata. Study information: Among treated patients, oral tofacitinib was administered at 5 to 10 mg twice daily. Dosing with tofacitinib proceeded for 6 to 18 months, followed by 6 months off drug.

This CDR3 has 14 residues. CDR1 is SNHLY and CDR2 is FYNNEI in the germline V gene. V lost 6 bases to trimming and J lost 8 bases, with 17 bases between them. Findings of the study overall: Lesional scalp exceeded normal scalp in clonality, especially in alopecia totalis/universalis. The study found TCR sharing across patients less clear than in mice, possibly for HLA reasons.

Following RNA extraction, reverse transcription yielded cDNA that acted as the sequencing template. Libraries were prepared by immunoSEQ multiplex PCR; TCRdb keeps only in-frame clonotypes and omits some of them. The data hold 100,000 to 150,000 clones, with 45% to 65% observed a single time. The source is a human donor with alopecia areata. This chain connects TRBV2 to TRBJ1-3, with a tentative D call TRBD1 (6 bases). The sample here was CD4+ T cells sorted from blood, taken at week 0. CDR3 loop: CASRGALTVDTIYF. The CDR3 nucleotides are TGTGCCAGCAGGGGGGCCCTAACGGTGGACACCATATATTTT.